A single sample gave rise to the 31 T cell receptor beta chains below, sequenced in a study of blood T cell repertoires in COVID-19. The table came from immunoSEQ multiplex PCR; TCRdb's copy has only in-frame clones and leaves some out. The sample consists of around 170,000 clones, roughly 83% of them appearing once. The sample comprised PBMCs or T cells enriched from blood (not recorded which). These receptors came from a woman aged 25 to 45 who had recovered from COVID-19.

The V and J genes are TRBV3-1 (or the pseudogene TRBV3-2) and TRBJ1-5; TRBD1 aligns across 9 bases. The trim removed 7 bases at V and 1 base at J, leaving 8 bases unmatched. The CDR3 has 16 amino acids. Germline CDR1 is LGHDT and CDR2 is YNNKEL (reference sequence). CDR3 loop: CASNTGGLLSNQPQHF. The CDR3 DNA reads as TGTGCCAGCAACACAGGGGGCTTGTTAAGCAATCAGCCCCAGCATTTT.

CDR3 sequence (DNA): TGTGCCAGCAGCCAGCGATCCGGGACAGGGGATGGCTACACCTTC. This translates into CASSQRSGTGDGYTF. The chain employs TRBV7-9 and TRBJ1-2; 10 bases line up with TRBD1. The CDR3 sequence is 15 residues long. CDR1 is SEHNR, CDR2 FQNEAQ, per germline (reference sequence). V lost 5 bases, J lost 6 bases, and 9 bases stayed unmatched.

This clone came up once. The chain carries TRBV5-5 and TRBJ2-3, with D possibly being TRBD1 (5 bases). Trimming removed 3 bases at V and 6 bases at J, with 11 bases between. This CDR3 has 13 amino acids. Germline V gives CDR1 SGHKS, CDR2 YYEKEE (reference sequence). The CDR3 is CASSSTSGDTQYF. In DNA form, the CDR3 reads TGTGCCAGCAGCTCAACCTCAGGGGATACGCAGTATTTT.

This clone turned up a few times. This chain uses TRBV28 with TRBJ2-7, with unresolved D. Trimming took 10 bases from V and 5 from J, leaving 12 bases between them. Germline CDR1 MDHEN, CDR2 SYDVKM. The CDR3 totals 11 residues. CDR3 nucleotide sequence: TGTGCCACCTCGAGGATCAACGAGCAGTACTTC. Its protein product is CATSRINEQYF.

V gene TRBV6-5 combines with J gene TRBJ2-2, with 7 bases fitting TRBD1. Germline loops: CDR1 MNHEY, CDR2 SVGAGI. V shed 2 bases and J 1 base; nucleotides not matched to a gene: 4. CDR3 length: 16 amino acids. The DNA of the CDR3 is TGTGCCAGCAGTTACGACTGGACAGGGAACACCGGGGAGCTGTTTTTT. This gives the protein CASSYDWTGNTGELFF.

The V and J genes are TRBV6-5 and TRBJ1-5; possibly TRBD1 for D (5 bases). CDR3 length: 16 residues. Germline V CDR1 and CDR2: MNHEY, SVGAGI. The V gene lost 0 bases and the J gene lost 5 bases, with 14 bases spanning the gap. The CDR3 sequence: CASSYSGPRGHQPQHF. DNA of the CDR3: TGTGCCAGCAGTTACTCGGGGCCTAGGGGCCATCAGCCCCAGCATTTT.

The V and J genes are TRBV14 and TRBJ1-2, with TRBD1 matching 7 bases. Germline loops: CDR1 SGHDN, CDR2 FVKESK. The V gene end was trimmed by 5 bases and the J gene end by 4 bases; junction bases not matched to a gene: 13. This CDR3 contains 16 residues. CDR3 DNA sequence: TGTGCCAGCAGCGACACGGGGTTATCAGGGGGCTATGGCTACACCTTC. This codes for CASSDTGLSGGYGYTF.

This chain uses TRBV5-1 with TRBJ2-5; D unclear. The germline V and J ends were trimmed by 4 bases and 4 bases, with 14 bases remaining between them. The CDR3 totals 14 residues. Germline V gives CDR1 SGHRS, CDR2 YFSETQ. Here the CDR3 DNA reads TGCGCCAGCAGCCCCTCGTACTTGCCAGAGACCCAGTACTTC. Translated, it gives CASSPSYLPETQYF.

V gene TRBV11-3 combines with J gene TRBJ2-1; 8 bases are a match to TRBD2. Germline V CDR1 and CDR2: SGHNT, YENEEA. This CDR3 has 15 amino acids. V was pared by 4 bases and J by 8 bases, with 10 bases of the junction left unmatched. The CDR3 loop reads CASSSTSAYLDEQFF. CDR3 nucleotides: TGTGCCAGCAGCTCGACTAGCGCCTATCTGGATGAGCAGTTCTTC.

The genes are TRBV6-1 and TRBJ1-2; D may be TRBD1 (6 bases). Per the germline V gene, CDR1 is MNHNS and CDR2 is SASEGT. Trimming shortened V by 0 bases and J by 8 bases, and 16 bases separated the two germline ends. The CDR3 totals 15 residues. CDR3 in DNA: TGTGCCAGCAGTGAAGCGCACAGGGCCTCCGGGGGCTACACCTTC. It codes for CASSEAHRASGGYTF.

The chain combines TRBV2 with TRBJ1-2; 7 nucleotides align to TRBD1. From germline, CDR1 is SNHLY and CDR2 FYNNEI. The junction had 6 bases not matched to a gene; V was cut back by 6 bases and J by 2 bases. This CDR3 is 14 amino acids long. The CDR3 here is CASRPGQLNYGYTF. CDR3 DNA: TGTGCCAGCAGGCCGGGACAGCTAAACTATGGCTACACCTTC.

The chain links TRBV7-9 to TRBJ2-3, with a weak D call TRBD2 (5 bases). This CDR3 contains 15 residues. V lost 5 bases and J lost 3, with 15 bases in between. In germline, CDR1 is SEHNR, CDR2 FQNEAQ (reference sequence). The chain's CDR3 is CASSPTVDFTDTQYF. In nucleotides, the CDR3 is TGTGCCAGCAGCCCAACAGTGGACTTTACAGATACGCAGTATTTT.

The chain uses TRBV3-1 (or the pseudogene TRBV3-2) and TRBJ2-1; 8 bases line up with TRBD2. Losses at the gene ends were 2 bases for V and 5 bases for J; bases not matched to a gene: 2. Germline V lookup: CDR1 LGHDT, CDR2 YNNKEL (reference sequence). The CDR3 covers 14 residues. Here the CDR3 DNA reads TGTGCCAGCAGCCAATCACTAGCGGACAATGAGCAGTTCTTC. Its translation: CASSQSLADNEQFF.

This clone was found once. The chain couples TRBV11-3 to TRBJ1-2, with TRBD1 matching 7 bases. V gave up 4 bases and J gave up 4 bases; unmatched junction bases: 12. Germline CDR1 is SGHNT and CDR2 is YENEEA. CDR3 length: 16 amino acids. CDR3 amino acids: CASSSQGVPYSYGYTF. CDR3 DNA sequence: TGTGCCAGCAGCTCCCAGGGGGTGCCTTACTCCTATGGCTACACCTTC.

The chain links TRBV27 to TRBJ1-1, with D tentatively TRBD1 (5 bases). The CDR3 consists of 14 residues. V was cut by 7 bases and J by 2 bases, with 14 bases left in between. CDR1 MNHEY and CDR2 SMNVEV come from the germline V gene (reference sequence). CDR3 nucleotide sequence: TGTGCCAGCACCCAATGGCAGGGTAACACTGAAGCTTTCTTT. Translating it yields CASTQWQGNTEAFF.

The rearrangement joins TRBV6-5 to TRBJ2-1; D possibly corresponds to TRBD2 (5 bases). Germline CDR1 reads MNHEY; CDR2 reads SVGAGI. Trimming removed 6 bases from V and 13 bases from J, with 16 bases in between. The CDR3 runs to 12 residues. CDR3 bases: TGTGCCAGCAGGGACTCTATCATGCATCAGTTCTTC. Protein sequence: CASRDSIMHQFF.

The genes are TRBV19 and TRBJ2-5, with D unclear. Germline lookup yields CDR1 LNHDA and CDR2 SQIVND (reference sequence). V lost 1 base and J 1 base, leaving 7 bases between the germline ends. CDR3 length: 14 residues. Here the CDR3 DNA reads TGTGCCAGTAGTATAGCAGTTACCCAAGAGACCCAGTACTTC. Translating it yields CASSIAVTQETQYF.

The gene calls are TRBV3-1 (or the pseudogene TRBV3-2) and TRBJ1-6; D not certain. Germline-derived CDR1 and CDR2 are LGHDT and YNNKEL (reference sequence). This CDR3 has 15 residues. V was cut by 1 base and J by 7 bases, with 11 bases left in between. The CDR3 DNA sequence: TGTGCCAGCAGCCAAGCGACTATAGGGAATTCACCCCTCCACTTT. Residues: CASSQATIGNSPLHF.

Concerning this clone: Other DNA sequences in this sample translate to the same CDR3. This sequence joins TRBV2 and TRBJ2-7; D uncertain. Trimming shortened V by 5 bases and J by 1 base, and 3 bases separated the two germline ends. Germline V gives CDR1 SNHLY, CDR2 FYNNEI. The CDR3 contains 11 residues. CDR3 in DNA: TGTGCCAGCAGTTTATCCTACGAGCAGTACTTC. Encoded protein: CASSLSYEQYF.

This clone was found once. The chain uses TRBV28 and TRBJ2-1; maybe TRBD2 (7 bases). The germline V gene encodes CDR1 MDHEN and CDR2 SYDVKM. Between the trimmed V and J ends, which lost 2 bases and 10 bases, there was a span of 12 bases. This CDR3 has 13 amino acids. For the CDR3, the DNA is TGTGCCAGCAGTTTAAGGGGGGGACTGGAGCAGTTCTTC. The encoded protein is CASSLRGGLEQFF.

The rearrangement uses TRBV18 and TRBJ1-4, with D possibly being TRBD1 (5 bases). Germline V gene lookup returns CDR1 KGHSH and CDR2 LQKENI. CDR3 length: 13 residues. The V end lost 6 bases, the J end lost 5 bases, and 10 bases lay between the germline ends. In nucleotides, the CDR3 is TGTGCCAGCTCCCCGGGACTAAATGAAAAACTGTTTTTT. It specifies CASSPGLNEKLFF. Based on the CDR3 plus reference TRBV18 and TRBJ1-4, the full variable domain is NAGVMQNPRHLVRRRGQEARLRCSPMKGHSHVYWYRQLPEEGLKFMVYLQKENIIDESGMPKERFSAEFPKEGPSILRIQQVVRGDSAAYFCASSPGLNEKLFFGSGTQLSVL.

The J gene is TRBJ2-7, the V gene TRBV28; 9 bases fit TRBD1. V lost 5 bases to trimming and J lost 3 bases; unmatched junction nucleotides: 17. The CDR3 has 18 residues. The germline CDR1 and CDR2 sequences are MDHEN and SYDVKM. CDR3 bases: TGTGCCAGCAGTCCCGGGACAGGGTTTCAAAAAACCCACTACGAGCAGTACTTC. This gives the protein CASSPGTGFQKTHYEQYF.

This chain uses TRBV7-8 with TRBJ2-3; 9 nucleotides agree with TRBD2. Germline loops: CDR1 SGHVS, CDR2 FQNEAQ. J lost 6 bases, V lost 5 bases, and 9 bases had no gene match. CDR3 length equals 15 residues. The CDR3 loop is CASSRQWTSVDTQYF. As DNA, the CDR3 is TGTGCCAGCAGCCGCCAATGGACTAGCGTGGATACGCAGTATTTT.

This sequence joins TRBV5-1 and TRBJ1-2; D is uncertain. V gave up 9 bases and J gave up 2 bases, with 20 bases separating them. Germline V gene sequence: CDR1 SGHRS, CDR2 YFSETQ. The CDR3 totals 15 residues. This CDR3 is CATTDWEGGNYGYTF. The CDR3, as DNA: TGCGCCACCACGGACTGGGAGGGAGGGAACTATGGCTACACCTTC.

This chain uses TRBV19 with TRBJ2-3; the match to TRBD2 covers 10 bases. Germline CDR1 and CDR2: LNHDA and SQIVND (reference sequence). The CDR3 spans 17 residues. The trim removed 2 bases at V and 0 bases at J, leaving 5 bases unmatched. DNA for the CDR3: TGTGCCAGTAGTATATACGGGACTAGCGTTAGCACAGATACGCAGTATTTT. Its translation: CASSIYGTSVSTDTQYF.

V is TRBV10-3 and J is TRBJ1-2; D gene unclear. Trimming left V 0 bases short and J 7 bases short, with 9 bases between. The germline V gene encodes CDR1 ENHRY and CDR2 SYGVKD. The CDR3 has 13 amino acids. CDR3 DNA sequence: TGTGCCATCAGTGAGTCTTCGGGGTTTGGCTACACCTTC. Encoded protein: CAISESSGFGYTF.

This clone counts as medium-sized (0.01 to 0.1%). This chain connects TRBV19 to TRBJ1-2; no clear D gene. The CDR3 contains 13 residues. CDR1 LNHDA and CDR2 SQIVND come from the germline V gene (reference sequence). Between the trimmed V and J ends, which lost 7 bases and 4 bases, there was a span of 13 bases. CDR3 sequence reads: CASNAGEPYGYTF. The CDR3, as DNA: TGTGCCAGTAATGCGGGCGAACCCTATGGCTACACCTTC.

This clone was detected many times. The genes are TRBV6-5 and TRBJ2-1, with D possibly TRBD2 on 5 matching bases. The length of the CDR3 is 11 residues. Per the germline V gene, CDR1 is MNHEY and CDR2 is SVGAGI. The germline V and J ends were trimmed by 8 bases and 8 bases, with 10 bases remaining between them. In DNA form, the CDR3 reads TGTGCCAGCGGAGCGGTCCATGAGCAGTTCTTC. It encodes CASGAVHEQFF.

This clone has only one observation. The chain couples TRBV10-3 to TRBJ1-1; D gene unclear. Per germline, CDR1 ENHRY and CDR2 SYGVKD. The germline V and J ends were trimmed by 4 bases and 2 bases, with 14 bases remaining between them. The CDR3 runs to 15 residues. This chain's CDR3 is CAISGEGGKNTEAFF. DNA of the CDR3: TGTGCCATCAGTGGGGAAGGAGGAAAAAACACTGAAGCTTTCTTT.

The chain recombines TRBV29-1 with TRBJ1-3, with D perhaps matching TRBD1 (6 bases). This CDR3 is 12 amino acids long. Trimming shortened V by 4 bases and J by 2 bases, and 6 bases separated the two germline ends. Per germline, CDR1 SQVTM and CDR2 ANQGSEA. Here the CDR3 reads CSVAGAGNTIYF. The CDR3 DNA follows: TGCAGCGTTGCAGGGGCTGGAAACACCATATATTTT.

V usage is TRBV5-6 and J usage is TRBJ2-7, with 7 nucleotides matching TRBD1. The CDR3 spans 14 residues. Unmatched junction bases numbered 5, after V lost 0 bases and J lost 5 bases. Germline values: CDR1 SGHDT, CDR2 YYEEEE. The CDR3, as DNA: TGTGCCAGCAGCTTGGTTGGGACAGAGGACGAGCAGTACTTC. Translation: CASSLVGTEDEQYF.